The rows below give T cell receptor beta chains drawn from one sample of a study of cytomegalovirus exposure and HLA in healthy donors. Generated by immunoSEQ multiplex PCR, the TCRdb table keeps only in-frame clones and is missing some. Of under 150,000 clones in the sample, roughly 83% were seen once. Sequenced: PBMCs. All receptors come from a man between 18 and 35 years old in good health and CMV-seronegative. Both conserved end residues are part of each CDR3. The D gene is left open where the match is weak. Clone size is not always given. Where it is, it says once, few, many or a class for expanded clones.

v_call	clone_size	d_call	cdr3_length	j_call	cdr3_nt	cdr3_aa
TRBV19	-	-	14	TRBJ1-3	TGTGCCAGTAGTAGAGCGATCTCTGGAAACACCATATATTTT	CASSRAISGNTIYF
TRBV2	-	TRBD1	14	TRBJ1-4	TGTGCCAGCAGGGCCATAAGACAGGGGGAAAAACTGTCTTTT	CASRAIRQGEKLSF
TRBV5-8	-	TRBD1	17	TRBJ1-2	TGTGCCAGCAGCCCCGGGACAGGGGGCGGGGCGAACTATGGCTACACCTTC	CASSPGTGGGANYGYTF
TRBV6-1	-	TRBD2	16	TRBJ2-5	TGTGCCAGCAGTGAAGCAGTGGGACTAGCGACGGAGACCCAGTACTTC	CASSEAVGLATETQYF
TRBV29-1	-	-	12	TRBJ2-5	TGCAGCGTCGCCGACGTGAGGAGGGAGCAGTACTTC	CSVADVRREQYF
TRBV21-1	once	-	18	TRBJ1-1	TGTGCCAGCAGCAAGGCCGCCGGGACAGAGAAAAGGAACACTGAAGCTTTCTTT	CASSKAAGTEKRNTEAFF
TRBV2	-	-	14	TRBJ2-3	TGTGCCAGCAGTTGGGGCAGAAACACAGATACGCAGTATTTT	CASSWGRNTDTQYF
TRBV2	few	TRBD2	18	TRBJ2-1	TGTGCCAGCAGTGAAACGTTCCGACTAGCGGGAGAGTGGCATGAGCAGTTCTTC	CASSETFRLAGEWHEQFF
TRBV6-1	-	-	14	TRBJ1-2	TGTGCCAGCAGTGAGGGGGGATTCAACTATGGCTACACCTTC	CASSEGGFNYGYTF
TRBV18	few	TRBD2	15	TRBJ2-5	TGTGCCAGCTCACCCGGCCTAGCGGGAGTAGAGACCCAGTACTTC	CASSPGLAGVETQYF